This is a list of T cell receptor beta chains from one sample in a study of blood T cell repertoires in COVID-19. Repertoires were generated with immunoSEQ multiplex PCR, while TCRdb's copy carries only in-frame clones and drops some. The data show about 360,000 clones, with 87% seen just once and roughly 2% held by the top ten. The sample comprised PBMCs or T cells enriched from blood (not recorded which). These receptors were collected from a man in his forties in a cohort exposed to, infected with or recovered from COVID-19 (not recorded which). The CDR3 runs from the conserved cysteine through the conserved F or W. A D gene is named only where the DNA matches it firmly. Not all rows give a size; the values are once, few, many and, for expanded clones, a class.

J	size	D	V	DNA	CDR3
TRBJ1-6	-	TRBD1	TRBV27	TGTGCCAGCAGTCCTAATGACAGGGGGCGATCACCCCTCCACTTT	CASSPNDRGRSPLHF
TRBJ2-7	-	TRBD2	TRBV9	TGTGCCAGCAGCGTAGGGCGGGAGACCGACGAGCAGTACTTC	CASSVGRETDEQYF
TRBJ1-5	once	-	TRBV3-1/TRBV3-2	TGTGCCAGCAGCCAGGACAACAATCAGCCCCAGCATTTT	CASSQDNNQPQHF
TRBJ1-1	-	-	TRBV3-1/TRBV3-2	TGTGCCAGCAGCCTTCGACACCAGAACACTGAAGCTTTCTTT	CASSLRHQNTEAFF
TRBJ2-5	-	TRBD2	TRBV4-1	TGCGCCAGCAGCCAAGATAGCGGGGGGTACCAAGAGACCCAGTACTTC	CASSQDSGGYQETQYF
TRBJ2-1	-	-	TRBV27	TGTGCCAGCAGTTTACCTGGAGCGGGTACCCTCGATGAGCAGTTCTTC	CASSLPGAGTLDEQFF
TRBJ1-6	-	TRBD1	TRBV30	TGTGCCTGGAGTGTACAGGGGTCACCCCTCCACTTT	CAWSVQGSPLHF
TRBJ1-2	few	TRBD1	TRBV19	TGTGCCAGTAGCCCCCCACAGGGGAACTATGGCTACACCTTC	CASSPPQGNYGYTF
TRBJ2-5	-	TRBD2	TRBV5-1	TGCGCCAGCAGGTTAGGCGGTCGACTAGCGGGACAAGAGACCCAGTACTTC	CASRLGGRLAGQETQYF
TRBJ1-2	-	-	TRBV5-1	TGCGCCAGCAGCTTGACATCTGATAACTATGGCTACACCTTC	CASSLTSDNYGYTF
TRBJ1-5	-	-	TRBV28	TGTGCCAGCAGGACAGGCCGAAATCAGCCCCAGCATTTT	CASRTGRNQPQHF
TRBJ2-7	-	-	TRBV2	TGTGCCAGCAGTCTGGACAAATACGAGCAGTACTTC	CASSLDKYEQYF
TRBJ2-2	-	TRBD2	TRBV4-2	TGTGCCAGCAGCAAGAGCGGGAGGTTCACCGGGGAGCTGTTTTTT	CASSKSGRFTGELFF
TRBJ2-1	-	TRBD2	TRBV3-1/TRBV3-2	TGTGCCAGCAGCCAAGGGACTAGCGGGCACAATGAGCAGTTCTTC	CASSQGTSGHNEQFF
TRBJ1-2	-	-	TRBV7-9	TGTGCCAGCAGCTCCCAACTGAAACCTAACTATGGCTACACCTTC	CASSSQLKPNYGYTF
TRBJ1-1	-	-	TRBV2	TGTGCCAGCAGTGTCTGGGGAGGGACCACTGAAGCTTTCTTT	CASSVWGGTTEAFF
TRBJ1-5	-	TRBD1	TRBV5-1	TGCGCCAGCAGCCCGGGACAGGGAGATCAGCCCCAGCATTTT	CASSPGQGDQPQHF
TRBJ2-7	-	-	TRBV7-9	TGTGCCAGCAGCGACGGACAGCAGTTCCTTAACTACGAGCAGTACTTC	CASSDGQQFLNYEQYF
TRBJ1-6	few	TRBD1	TRBV11-2	TGTGCCAGCAGCTTAGAGCCAGGGGGGAATTCACCCCTCCACTTT	CASSLEPGGNSPLHF
TRBJ2-7	-	TRBD1	TRBV10-1	TGCGCCAGCAGTGTTAGACAGGGGTCCTACGAGCAGTACTTC	CASSVRQGSYEQYF
TRBJ1-2	many	-	TRBV5-1	TGCGCCAGCAGCTCCGTTGACACCTATGGCTACACCTTC	CASSSVDTYGYTF
TRBJ1-5	-	-	TRBV5-1	TGCGCCAGCAGCCCCAGGGAACAGCCCCAGCATTTT	CASSPREQPQHF
TRBJ1-5	-	TRBD1	TRBV6-5	TGTGCCAGCAGTTATTCCAGGGGGATCGGCCAGCCCCAGCATTTT	CASSYSRGIGQPQHF
TRBJ2-1	-	-	TRBV9	TGTGCCAGCAGCCCCAAGGGACAACATTCCTCCTACAATGAGCAGTTCTTC	CASSPKGQHSSYNEQFF
TRBJ2-5	many	-	TRBV7-6	TGTGCCAGCAGTCGTCAGGGGTCAGGAGAGACCCAGTACTTC	CASSRQGSGETQYF
TRBJ1-4	-	-	TRBV24-1	TGTGCCACCAGTGACCCATATGAAAAACTGTTTTTT	CATSDPYEKLFF
TRBJ1-6	-	-	TRBV7-9	TGTGCCAGCAGCTTAGACGACATTCCAGCCTCACCCCTCCACTTT	CASSLDDIPASPLHF
TRBJ2-7	-	TRBD2	TRBV18	TGTGCCAGCTCACCGGGAGGGGTCTACGAGCAGTACTTC	CASSPGGVYEQYF
TRBJ2-7	-	-	TRBV5-1	TGCGCCAGCAGCCTAATAACAGGGAACCCCTACGAGCAGTACTTC	CASSLITGNPYEQYF
TRBJ1-1	-	-	TRBV7-9	TGTGCCAGCAGCCCCCCGGGTTCCGGAGAAAAAGCTTTCTTT	CASSPPGSGEKAFF
TRBJ2-4	-	-	TRBV27	TGTGCCAGCAGTTTAACTCGATCCGGAGCCTGGGACATAAACATTCAGTACTTC	CASSLTRSGAWDINIQYF
TRBJ2-1	-	TRBD2	TRBV15	TGTGCCACCAGCAGGGGACTAGCGGGAGAGCATGAGCAGTTCTTC	CATSRGLAGEHEQFF
TRBJ1-4	-	-	TRBV7-2	TGTGCCAGCAGCTTAGTCGGTAGCGTGTTCAGAGAAAATGAAAAACTGTTTTTT	CASSLVGSVFRENEKLFF
TRBJ2-3	-	-	TRBV19	TGTGCCAGTAGTATTATGGGGGGTGGTAGGGGGCTTAGCACAGATACGCAGTATTTT	CASSIMGGGRGLSTDTQYF
TRBJ2-1	-	TRBD2	TRBV30	TGTGCCTGGTCTAGCGGGATCTACAATGAGCAGTTCTTC	CAWSSGIYNEQFF
TRBJ1-3	-	-	TRBV7-6	TGTGCCAGCAGCACCGCCACAGCCGTCGGAAACACCATATATTTT	CASSTATAVGNTIYF
TRBJ1-2	-	-	TRBV9	TGTGCCAGCAGCGTAACAGCGACAGTAGACGGCTACACCTTC	CASSVTATVDGYTF
TRBJ2-1	-	-	TRBV6-5	TGTGCCAGCAGTCCAGAGACAAGCTCCTACAATGAGCAGTTCTTC	CASSPETSSYNEQFF
TRBJ2-1	once	-	TRBV12-3/TRBV12-4	TGTGCCAGCAGTGATACCCTCCGGGACTTTCTCATCTTC	CASSDTLRDFLIF
TRBJ2-1	-	TRBD2	TRBV2	TGTGCCAGCAGTCCACTAGCGGAACGGTACAATGAGCAGTTCTTC	CASSPLAERYNEQFF
TRBJ1-5	-	TRBD1	TRBV6-4	TGTGCCAGCAGCCCCGGACAGGGAATGTATAGCAATCAGCCCCAGCATTTT	CASSPGQGMYSNQPQHF
TRBJ1-2	-	-	TRBV19	TGTGCCAGTACTCCAGGGGCCACAAAGGGTAACTATGGCTACACCTTC	CASTPGATKGNYGYTF
TRBJ1-1	-	TRBD1	TRBV5-1	TGCGCCAGCAGCTCAGGGACAGGGAACACTGAAGCTTTCTTT	CASSSGTGNTEAFF
TRBJ1-5	-	TRBD1	TRBV30	TGTGCCTGGAGTGAGGGGGCCCGTCAGCCCCAGCATTTT	CAWSEGARQPQHF
TRBJ2-1	-	TRBD2	TRBV10-3	TGTGCCATCAGTGAGATTATGACTAGCGGCAGGGCTAATGAGCAGTTCTTC	CAISEIMTSGRANEQFF
TRBJ1-4	-	-	TRBV27	TGTGCCAGCAGCAGGATTGGGTCTAATGAAAAACTGTTTTTT	CASSRIGSNEKLFF